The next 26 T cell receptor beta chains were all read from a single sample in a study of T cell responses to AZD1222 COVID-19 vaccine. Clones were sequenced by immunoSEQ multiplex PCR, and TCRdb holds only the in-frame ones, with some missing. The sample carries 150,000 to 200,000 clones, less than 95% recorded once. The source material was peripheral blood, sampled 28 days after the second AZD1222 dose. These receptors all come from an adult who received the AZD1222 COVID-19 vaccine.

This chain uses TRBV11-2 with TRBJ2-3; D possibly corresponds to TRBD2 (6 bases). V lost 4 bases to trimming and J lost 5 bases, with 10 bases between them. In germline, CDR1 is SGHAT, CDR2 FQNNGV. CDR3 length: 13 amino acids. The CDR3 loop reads CASSWTMGDTQYF. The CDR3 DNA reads TGTGCCAGCAGCTGGACTATGGGAGATACGCAGTATTTT.

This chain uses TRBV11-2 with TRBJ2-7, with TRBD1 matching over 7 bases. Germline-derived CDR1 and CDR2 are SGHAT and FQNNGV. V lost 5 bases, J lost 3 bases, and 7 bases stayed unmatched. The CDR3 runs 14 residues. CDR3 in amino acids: CASSRKDRIYEQYF. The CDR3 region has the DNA TGTGCCAGCAGCCGGAAGGACAGGATCTACGAGCAGTACTTC. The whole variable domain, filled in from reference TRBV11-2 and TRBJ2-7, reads EAGVAQSPRYKIIEKRQSVAFWCNPISGHATLYWYQQILGQGPKLLIQFQNNGVVDDSQLPKDRFSAERLKGVDSTLKIQPAKLEDSAVYLCASSRKDRIYEQYFGPGTRLTVT.

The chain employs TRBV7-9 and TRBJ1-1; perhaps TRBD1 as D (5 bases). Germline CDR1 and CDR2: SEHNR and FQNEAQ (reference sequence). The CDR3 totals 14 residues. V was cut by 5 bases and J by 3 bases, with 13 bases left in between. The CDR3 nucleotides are TGTGCCAGCAGCGGGGGATGGGGCGACACTGAAGCTTTCTTT. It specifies CASSGGWGDTEAFF.

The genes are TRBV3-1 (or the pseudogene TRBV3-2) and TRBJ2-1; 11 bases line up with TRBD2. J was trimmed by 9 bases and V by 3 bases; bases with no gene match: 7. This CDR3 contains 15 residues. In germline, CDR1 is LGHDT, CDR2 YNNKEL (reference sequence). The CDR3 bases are TGTGCCAGCAGCCAGGGTAGCGGGAGGGCCCGTGAGCAGTTCTTC. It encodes CASSQGSGRAREQFF.

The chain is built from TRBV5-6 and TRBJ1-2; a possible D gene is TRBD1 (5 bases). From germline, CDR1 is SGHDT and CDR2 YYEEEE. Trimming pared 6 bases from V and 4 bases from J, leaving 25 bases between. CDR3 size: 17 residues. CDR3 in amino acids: CASTTPEQGLHSYGYTF. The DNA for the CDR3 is TGTGCCAGCACGACGCCGGAGCAGGGACTCCACTCCTATGGCTACACCTTC.

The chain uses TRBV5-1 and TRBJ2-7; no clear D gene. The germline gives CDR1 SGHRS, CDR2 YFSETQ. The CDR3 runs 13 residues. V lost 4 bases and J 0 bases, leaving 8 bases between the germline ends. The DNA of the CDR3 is TGCGCCAGCAGCGACCCGGGCTCCTACGAGCAGTACTTC. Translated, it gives CASSDPGSYEQYF.

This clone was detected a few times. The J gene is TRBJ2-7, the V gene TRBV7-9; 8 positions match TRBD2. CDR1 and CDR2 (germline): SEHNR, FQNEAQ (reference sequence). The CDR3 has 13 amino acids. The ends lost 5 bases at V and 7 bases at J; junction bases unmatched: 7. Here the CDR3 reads CASSPEVAGEQYF. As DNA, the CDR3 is TGTGCCAGCAGCCCGGAGGTAGCGGGGGAGCAGTACTTC.

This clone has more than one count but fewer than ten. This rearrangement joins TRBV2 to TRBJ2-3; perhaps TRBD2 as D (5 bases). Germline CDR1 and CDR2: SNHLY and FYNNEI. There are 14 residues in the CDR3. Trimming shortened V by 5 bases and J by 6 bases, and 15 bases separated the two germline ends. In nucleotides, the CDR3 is TGTGCCAGCAGTCAGCGGACTTCTAAGGATACGCAGTATTTT. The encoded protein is CASSQRTSKDTQYF. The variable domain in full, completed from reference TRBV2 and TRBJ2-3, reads EPEVTQTPSHQVTQMGQEVILRCVPISNHLYFYWYRQILGQKVEFLVSFYNNEISEKSEIFDDQFSVERPDGSNFTLKIRSTKLEDSAMYFCASSQRTSKDTQYFGPGTRLTVL.

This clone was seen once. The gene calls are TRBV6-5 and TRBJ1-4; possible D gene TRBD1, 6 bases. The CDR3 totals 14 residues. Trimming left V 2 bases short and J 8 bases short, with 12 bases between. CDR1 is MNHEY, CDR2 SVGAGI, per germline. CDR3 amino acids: CASSYGGRQEKLFF. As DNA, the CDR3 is TGTGCCAGCAGTTACGGGGGGCGTCAGGAAAAACTGTTTTTT.

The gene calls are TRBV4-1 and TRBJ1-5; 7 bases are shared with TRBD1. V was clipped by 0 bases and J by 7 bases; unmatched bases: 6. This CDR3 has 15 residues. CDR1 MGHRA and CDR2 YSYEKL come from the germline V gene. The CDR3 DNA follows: TGCGCCAGCAGCCAAGAGACAGGGATAATCCAGCCCCAGCATTTT. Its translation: CASSQETGIIQPQHF.

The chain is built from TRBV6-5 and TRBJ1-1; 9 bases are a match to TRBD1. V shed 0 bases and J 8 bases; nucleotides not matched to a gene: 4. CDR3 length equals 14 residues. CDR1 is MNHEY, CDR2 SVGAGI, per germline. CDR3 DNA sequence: TGTGCCAGCAGTTACTCGACAGGGGGTACCGAAGCTTTCTTT. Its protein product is CASSYSTGGTEAFF.

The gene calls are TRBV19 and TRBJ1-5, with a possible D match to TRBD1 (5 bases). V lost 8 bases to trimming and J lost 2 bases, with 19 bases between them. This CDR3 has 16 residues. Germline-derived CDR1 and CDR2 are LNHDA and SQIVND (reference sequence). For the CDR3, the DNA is TGTGCCAGTCACACCTGGGCAGGGCCGGGCAATCAGCCCCAGCATTTT. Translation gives CASHTWAGPGNQPQHF. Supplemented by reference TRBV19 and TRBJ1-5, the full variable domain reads DGGITQSPKYLFRKEGQNVTLSCEQNLNHDAMYWYRQDPGQGLRLIYYSQIVNDFQKGDIAEGYSVSREKKESFPLTVTSAQKNPTAFYLCASHTWAGPGNQPQHFGDGTRLSIL.

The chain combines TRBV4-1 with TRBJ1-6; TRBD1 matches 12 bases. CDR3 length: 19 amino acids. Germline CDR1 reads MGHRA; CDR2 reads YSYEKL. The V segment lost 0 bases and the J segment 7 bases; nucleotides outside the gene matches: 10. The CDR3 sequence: CASSQDRGLGTGGNSPLHF. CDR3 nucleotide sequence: TGCGCCAGCAGCCAAGATAGGGGACTAGGGACAGGGGGCAATTCACCCCTCCACTTT.

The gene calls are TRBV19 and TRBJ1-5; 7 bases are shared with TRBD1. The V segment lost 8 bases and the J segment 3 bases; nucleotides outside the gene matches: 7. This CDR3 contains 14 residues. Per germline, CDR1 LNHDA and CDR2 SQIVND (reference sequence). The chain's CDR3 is CASEGAGYNQPQHF. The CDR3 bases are TGTGCCAGTGAGGGGGCTGGTTACAATCAGCCCCAGCATTTT.

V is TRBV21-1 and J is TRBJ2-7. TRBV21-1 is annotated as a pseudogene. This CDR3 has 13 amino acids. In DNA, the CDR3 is TGTGCCAGCAGCAAAGACGAATCCTACGAGCAGTACTTC. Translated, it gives CASSKDESYEQYF.

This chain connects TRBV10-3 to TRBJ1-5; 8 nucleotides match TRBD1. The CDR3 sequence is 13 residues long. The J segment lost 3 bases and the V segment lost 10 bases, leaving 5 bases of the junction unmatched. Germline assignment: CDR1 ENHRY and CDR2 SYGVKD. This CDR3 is CANRGGFNQPQHF. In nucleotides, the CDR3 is TGTGCCAACAGGGGGGGCTTCAATCAGCCCCAGCATTTT.

In DNA form, the CDR3 reads TGTGCCAGCAGCTTAATCCAGTCCTATGGCTACACCTTC. Translated: CASSLIQSYGYTF. This chain uses TRBV11-2 with TRBJ1-2, with unresolved D. The germline V gene has CDR1 SGHAT and CDR2 FQNNGV. V was shortened by 2 bases and J by 4 bases, with 8 bases between the two germline ends. CDR3 size: 13 residues.

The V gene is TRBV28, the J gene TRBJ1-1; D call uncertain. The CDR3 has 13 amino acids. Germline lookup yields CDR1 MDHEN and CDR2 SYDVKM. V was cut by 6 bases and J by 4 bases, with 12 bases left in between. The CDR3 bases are TGTGCCAGCAGAGTTGATCTTAGCACTGAAGCTTTCTTT. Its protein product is CASRVDLSTEAFF.

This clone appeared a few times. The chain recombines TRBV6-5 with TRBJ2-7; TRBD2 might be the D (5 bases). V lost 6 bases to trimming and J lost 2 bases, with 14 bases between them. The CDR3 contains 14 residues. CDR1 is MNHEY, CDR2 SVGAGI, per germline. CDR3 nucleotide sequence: TGTGCCAGCAGCCTCCACGACGGGACCTACGAGCAGTACTTC. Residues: CASSLHDGTYEQYF.

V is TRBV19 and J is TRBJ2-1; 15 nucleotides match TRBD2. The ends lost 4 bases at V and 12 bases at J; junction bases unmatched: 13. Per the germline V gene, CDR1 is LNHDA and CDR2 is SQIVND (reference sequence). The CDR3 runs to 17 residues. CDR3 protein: CASSSPVGTSGGNRQFF. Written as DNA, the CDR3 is TGTGCCAGTAGTAGTCCTGTGGGGACTAGCGGGGGGAACAGGCAGTTCTTC.

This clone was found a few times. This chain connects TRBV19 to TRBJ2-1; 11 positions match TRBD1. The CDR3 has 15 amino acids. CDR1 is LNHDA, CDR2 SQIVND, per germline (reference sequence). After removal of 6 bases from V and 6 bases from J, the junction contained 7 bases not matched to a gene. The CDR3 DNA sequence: TGTGCCAGTAGCACGGACAGGGGGCTATTCAATGAGCAGTTCTTC. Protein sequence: CASSTDRGLFNEQFF.

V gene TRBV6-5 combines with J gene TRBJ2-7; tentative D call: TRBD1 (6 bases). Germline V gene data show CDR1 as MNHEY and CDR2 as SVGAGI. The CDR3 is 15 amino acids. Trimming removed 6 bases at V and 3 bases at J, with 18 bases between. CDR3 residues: CASRPNLQGSYEQYF. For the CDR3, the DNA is TGTGCCAGCAGACCCAATCTACAGGGAAGCTACGAGCAGTACTTC.

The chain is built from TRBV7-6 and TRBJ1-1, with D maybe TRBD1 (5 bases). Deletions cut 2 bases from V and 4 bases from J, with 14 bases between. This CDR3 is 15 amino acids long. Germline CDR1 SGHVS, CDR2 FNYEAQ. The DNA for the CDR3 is TGTGCCAGCAGCTTACAGGGTAAGGGTGGCACTGAAGCTTTCTTT. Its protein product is CASSLQGKGGTEAFF. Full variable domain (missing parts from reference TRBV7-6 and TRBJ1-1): GAGVSQSPRYKVTKRGQDVALRCDPISGHVSLYWYRQALGQGPEFLTYFNYEAQQDKSGLPNDRFSAERPEGSISTLTIQRTEQRDSAMYRCASSLQGKGGTEAFFGQGTRLTVV.

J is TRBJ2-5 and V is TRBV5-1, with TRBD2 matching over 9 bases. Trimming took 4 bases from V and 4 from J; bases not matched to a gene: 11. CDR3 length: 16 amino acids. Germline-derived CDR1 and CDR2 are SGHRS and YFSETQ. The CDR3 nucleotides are TGCGCCAGCAGCCCCCTCGGAGCGGGAGGAAGAGAGACCCAGTACTTC. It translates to CASSPLGAGGRETQYF.

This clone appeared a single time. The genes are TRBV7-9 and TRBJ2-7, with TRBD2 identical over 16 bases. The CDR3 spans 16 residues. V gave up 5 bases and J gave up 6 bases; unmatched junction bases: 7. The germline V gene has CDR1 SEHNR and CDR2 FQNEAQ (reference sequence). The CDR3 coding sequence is TGTGCCAGCAGCGCGGGACTAGCGGGAGGGCGAGGCGAGCAGTACTTC. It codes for CASSAGLAGGRGEQYF.

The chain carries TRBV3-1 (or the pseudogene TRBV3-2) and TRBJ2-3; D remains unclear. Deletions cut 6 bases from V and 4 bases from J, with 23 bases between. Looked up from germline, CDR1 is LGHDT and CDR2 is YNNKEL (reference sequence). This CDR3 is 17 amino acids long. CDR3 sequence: CASSPRRTRLFPDTQYF. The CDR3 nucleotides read TGTGCCAGCAGTCCACGAAGGACCAGACTTTTCCCAGATACGCAGTATTTT.